This T cell receptor beta chain was identified in a study of blood T cell repertoires in COVID-19. Study at large: Donors in the United States, Italy and Spain gave samples during acute or convalescent COVID-19. Sources were T cells, B-cell-depleted T cells, or PBMCs; the material itself was cDNA or gDNA.

This CDR3 is built from 15 residues. Trimming cost V 6 bases and J 4 bases, with 13 bases left between them. Germline CDR1 MNHEY, CDR2 SMNVEV (reference sequence). Original analysis: Reference gene primer amplification yielded estimated nucleated cell counts. This table comes from immunoSEQ multiplex PCR, and its TCRdb copy is limited to in-frame clones, with some not included. From that table come the V and J calls and clone size; the DNA was used to work out D and trimming. The data hold tens of thousands of clones, with around 83% observed a single time. The rearrangement links TRBV27 to TRBJ2-6; a weak D match, TRBD2 (5 bases). The TCR sequence derives from an elderly woman with active or convalescent COVID-19. Material: peripheral blood. In nucleotides, the CDR3 is TGTGCCAGCAGCCCACTGGAGGCCGGGGCCAACGTCCTGACTTTC. It is translated as CASSPLEAGANVLTF.